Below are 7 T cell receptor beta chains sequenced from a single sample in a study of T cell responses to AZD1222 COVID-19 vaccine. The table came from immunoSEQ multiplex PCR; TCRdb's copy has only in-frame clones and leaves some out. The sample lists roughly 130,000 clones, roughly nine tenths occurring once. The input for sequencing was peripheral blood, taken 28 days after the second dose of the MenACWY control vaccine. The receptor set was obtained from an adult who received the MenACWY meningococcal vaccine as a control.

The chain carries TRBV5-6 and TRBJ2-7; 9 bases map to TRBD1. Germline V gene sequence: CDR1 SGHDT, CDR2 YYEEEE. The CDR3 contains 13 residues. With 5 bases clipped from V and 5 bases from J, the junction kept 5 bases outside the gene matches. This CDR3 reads CASRRTGADEQYF. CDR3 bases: TGTGCCAGCAGGCGGACAGGGGCCGACGAGCAGTACTTC. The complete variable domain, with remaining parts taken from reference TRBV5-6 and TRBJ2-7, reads DAGVTQSPTHLIKTRGQQVTLRCSPKSGHDTVSWYQQALGQGPQFIFQYYEEEERQRGNFPDRFSGHQFPNYSSELNVNALLLGDSALYLCASRRTGADEQYFGPGTRLTVT.

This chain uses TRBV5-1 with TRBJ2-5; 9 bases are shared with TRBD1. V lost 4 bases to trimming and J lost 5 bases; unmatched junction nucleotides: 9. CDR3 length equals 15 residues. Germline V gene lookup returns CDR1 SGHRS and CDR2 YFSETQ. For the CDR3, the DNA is TGCGCCAGCAGCACCGGGACAGGGAGTGGCGAGACCCAGTACTTC. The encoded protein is CASSTGTGSGETQYF.

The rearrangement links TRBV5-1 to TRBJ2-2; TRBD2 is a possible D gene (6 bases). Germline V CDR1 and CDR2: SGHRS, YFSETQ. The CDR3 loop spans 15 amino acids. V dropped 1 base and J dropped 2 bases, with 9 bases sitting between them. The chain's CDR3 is CASSLNGGNTGELFF. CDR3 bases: TGCGCCAGCAGCTTGAACGGGGGAAACACCGGGGAGCTGTTTTTT.

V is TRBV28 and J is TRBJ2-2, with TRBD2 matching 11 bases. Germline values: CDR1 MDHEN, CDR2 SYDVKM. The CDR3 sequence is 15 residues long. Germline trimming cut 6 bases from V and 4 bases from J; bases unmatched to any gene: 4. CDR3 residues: CASSIAGGPTGELFF. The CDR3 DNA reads TGTGCCAGCAGCATAGCGGGAGGGCCCACCGGGGAGCTGTTTTTT.

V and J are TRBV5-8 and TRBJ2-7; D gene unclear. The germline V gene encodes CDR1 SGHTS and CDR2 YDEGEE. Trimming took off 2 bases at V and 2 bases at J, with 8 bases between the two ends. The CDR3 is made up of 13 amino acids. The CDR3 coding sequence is TGTGCCAGCAGCTTTCGGGCAGCCTACGAGCAGTACTTC. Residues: CASSFRAAYEQYF.

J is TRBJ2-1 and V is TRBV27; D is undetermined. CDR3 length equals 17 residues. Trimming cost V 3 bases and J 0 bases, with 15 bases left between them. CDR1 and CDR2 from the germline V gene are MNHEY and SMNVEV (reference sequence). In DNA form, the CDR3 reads TGTGCCAGCAGTTTTCCCCCCGGGCTAGGCTCCTACAATGAGCAGTTCTTC. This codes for CASSFPPGLGSYNEQFF.

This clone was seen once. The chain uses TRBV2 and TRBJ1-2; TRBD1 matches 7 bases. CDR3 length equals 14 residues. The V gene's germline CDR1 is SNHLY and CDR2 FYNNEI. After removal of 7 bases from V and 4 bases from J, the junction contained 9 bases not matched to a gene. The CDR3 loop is CASIGGDPLYGYTF. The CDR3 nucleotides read TGTGCCAGCATAGGGGGCGATCCCCTCTATGGCTACACCTTC.